One sample yielded the 26 T cell receptor beta chains listed below, sequenced in a study of blood T cell repertoires in COVID-19. Clones were sequenced by immunoSEQ multiplex PCR, and TCRdb holds only the in-frame ones, with some missing. The repertoire holds a few hundred thousand clones, 90% seen once, with approximately 4% in the top ten. Sequencing was done on a sample of PBMCs or T cells enriched from blood (not recorded which). The receptors here all came from a woman in her late teens or twenties with acute COVID-19.

The rearrangement links TRBV9 to TRBJ2-2; D is undetermined. Germline-derived CDR1 and CDR2 are SGDLS and YYNGEE. V lost 0 bases and J 2 bases, leaving 8 bases between the germline ends. The CDR3 consists of 15 residues. The CDR3 nucleotides are TGTGCCAGCAGCGTAGCGGGTAAAAACACCGGGGAGCTGTTTTTT. Translating it yields CASSVAGKNTGELFF.

The chain combines TRBV18 with TRBJ1-4, with 7 bases aligning to TRBD1. Germline-derived CDR1 and CDR2 are KGHSH and LQKENI. V was clipped by 4 bases and J by 0 bases; unmatched bases: 5. The CDR3 runs 16 residues. Here the CDR3 DNA reads TGTGCCAGCTCACTCCGGGACAGCGCAACTAATGAAAAACTGTTTTTT. Protein product: CASSLRDSATNEKLFF.

The gene calls are TRBV7-8 and TRBJ1-6; no reliable D call. The CDR3 length is 14 residues. The germline V gene encodes CDR1 SGHVS and CDR2 FQNEAQ. Trimming removed 3 bases from V and 10 bases from J, with 13 bases in between. CDR3 DNA: TGTGCCAGCAGCTTTAACCAGATGAAATCACCCCTCCACTTT. Translated: CASSFNQMKSPLHF.

The chain joins TRBV28 to TRBJ2-7; D is perhaps TRBD1 (5 bases). This CDR3 comprises 15 residues. Germline CDR1 and CDR2: MDHEN and SYDVKM. Trimming left V 3 bases short and J 0 bases short, with 12 bases between. The CDR3 protein is CASSLGLSSSYEQYF. CDR3 coding DNA: TGTGCCAGCAGTTTGGGGCTATCCTCCTCCTACGAGCAGTACTTC. The entire variable domain, with the rest obtained from reference TRBV28 and TRBJ2-7, is as follows: DVKVTQSSRYLVKRTGEKVFLECVQDMDHENMFWYRQDPGLGLRLIYFSYDVKMKEKGDIPEGYSVSREKKERFSLILESASTNQTSMYLCASSLGLSSSYEQYFGPGTRLTVT.

V is TRBV10-3 and J is TRBJ1-1; D may be TRBD1 (6 bases). The CDR3 length is 15 residues. The germline CDR1 and CDR2 sequences are ENHRY and SYGVKD. V was trimmed by 3 bases and J by 2 bases, leaving 13 bases between them. As DNA, the CDR3 is TGTGCCATCAGTGAAATACAGGGTCATAACACTGAAGCTTTCTTT. Protein: CAISEIQGHNTEAFF.

This chain links TRBV30 with TRBJ1-6; D not certain. Per the germline V gene, CDR1 is GTSNPN and CDR2 is SVGIG (reference sequence). The CDR3 runs 13 residues. The V end lost 4 bases, the J end lost 6 bases, and 10 bases lay between the germline ends. The CDR3 DNA reads TGTGCCTGGACTAGACTGATTAATTCACCCCTCCACTTT. Protein sequence: CAWTRLINSPLHF.

Here the CDR3 reads CASSLDGAGMNTEAFF. CDR3 DNA: TGCGCCAGCAGCTTGGATGGTGCGGGAATGAACACTGAAGCTTTCTTT. The chain uses TRBV5-1 and TRBJ1-1; D is ambiguous. Germline V gives CDR1 SGHRS, CDR2 YFSETQ. Deletions cut 0 bases from V and 0 bases from J, with 12 bases between. This CDR3 comprises 16 residues.

This clone came up a few times. CDR3 residues: CASTKAQGAPNYGYTF. CDR3 DNA sequence: TGTGCCAGCACCAAGGCGCAGGGGGCGCCTAACTATGGCTACACCTTC. This sequence joins TRBV5-5 and TRBJ1-2; 8 nucleotides match TRBD1. CDR1 SGHKS and CDR2 YYEKEE come from the germline V gene (reference sequence). Germline trimming cut 6 bases from V and 0 bases from J; bases unmatched to any gene: 10. There are 16 residues in the CDR3.

V usage is TRBV7-3 and J usage is TRBJ2-7; TRBD1 agrees at 7 bases. The CDR3 totals 14 residues. Germline-derived CDR1 and CDR2 are SGHTA and FQGTGA. V lost 2 bases and J lost 1; bases outside the gene matches: 2. The CDR3 DNA reads as TGTGCCAGCAGCTTATCAGGGGGTTCCTACGAGCAGTACTTC. It encodes CASSLSGGSYEQYF.

This clone was observed a handful of times. The rearrangement links TRBV9 to TRBJ2-3; TRBD2 aligns across 7 bases. Germline CDR1 SGDLS, CDR2 YYNGEE. This CDR3 has 16 residues. The V gene end was trimmed by 3 bases and the J gene end by 2 bases; junction bases not matched to a gene: 9. The CDR3 DNA sequence: TGTGCCAGCAGCGAGCGGGATGGCCGATTCACAGATACGCAGTATTTT. Translation: CASSERDGRFTDTQYF.

The V and J genes are TRBV3-1 (or the pseudogene TRBV3-2) and TRBJ2-1; D not certain. This CDR3 has 11 amino acids. Trimming took 4 bases from V and 9 from J, leaving 7 bases between them. Looked up from germline, CDR1 is LGHDT and CDR2 is YNNKEL (reference sequence). The CDR3 DNA sequence: TGTGCCAGCAGCCCTGGCGGTGAGCAGTTCTTC. Its protein is CASSPGGEQFF.

This chain connects TRBV11-2 to TRBJ2-2; TRBD1 matches at 9 bases. Unmatched junction bases numbered 16, after V lost 4 bases and J lost 7 bases. CDR3 size: 18 residues. Germline loops: CDR1 SGHAT, CDR2 FQNNGV. CDR3 DNA: TGTGCCAGCAGCTCCAGAGTTTGGGGACAGGGAGCGGTCGGGGAGCTGTTTTTT. Its translation: CASSSRVWGQGAVGELFF.

The chain is built from TRBV6-5 and TRBJ1-1, with 7 bases aligning to TRBD1. The germline CDR1 and CDR2 sequences are MNHEY and SVGAGI. CDR3 length: 13 residues. The V segment lost 0 bases and the J segment 9 bases; nucleotides outside the gene matches: 4. The CDR3 protein is CASSYSGQRQAFF. The CDR3 DNA is TGTGCCAGCAGTTACTCGGGACAGCGTCAAGCTTTCTTT.

The chain uses TRBV10-3 and TRBJ1-2, with 7 bases lining up with TRBD1. CDR1 and CDR2 from the germline V gene are ENHRY and SYGVKD. V lost 9 bases to trimming and J lost 8 bases; unmatched junction nucleotides: 9. CDR3 length equals 12 residues. CDR3 loop: CAIGQVPGGYTF. The CDR3 DNA is TGTGCCATAGGACAGGTACCGGGGGGCTACACCTTC.

The chain combines TRBV12-3 or TRBV12-4 with TRBJ2-7, with 8 bases lining up with TRBD1. Losses at the gene ends were 4 bases for V and 3 bases for J; bases not matched to a gene: 2. The CDR3 sequence is 13 residues long. The CDR3: CASSWGQDYEQYF. The CDR3 DNA reads TGTGCCAGCAGTTGGGGACAGGACTACGAGCAGTACTTC.

The gene calls are TRBV18 and TRBJ2-7; TRBD2 matches 12 bases. The CDR3 is 15 residues long. Germline CDR1 reads KGHSH; CDR2 reads LQKENI. Unmatched junction bases numbered 4, after V lost 1 base and J lost 6 bases. DNA of the CDR3: TGTGCCAGCTCACCACTGACTAGCGGGAGTTTCGAGCAGTACTTC. Translated: CASSPLTSGSFEQYF. The full variable domain, in which reference TRBV18 and TRBJ2-7 provide the parts outside the CDR3, is NAGVMQNPRHLVRRRGQEARLRCSPMKGHSHVYWYRQLPEEGLKFMVYLQKENIIDESGMPKERFSAEFPKEGPSILRIQQVVRGDSAAYFCASSPLTSGSFEQYFGPGTRLTVT.

This chain uses TRBV24-1 with TRBJ1-1; 8 bases fit TRBD1. Losses at the gene ends were 2 bases for V and 2 bases for J; bases not matched to a gene: 6. The CDR3 has 16 amino acids. The germline gives CDR1 KGHDR, CDR2 SFDVKD. CDR3 bases: TGTGCCACCAGTGATTCCCGAGGGACAGGAAACACTGAAGCTTTCTTT. Residues: CATSDSRGTGNTEAFF.

This rearrangement joins TRBV28 to TRBJ2-1; 10 positions agree with TRBD2. This CDR3 comprises 15 residues. Germline values: CDR1 MDHEN, CDR2 SYDVKM. Trimming took 1 base from V and 7 from J; bases not matched to a gene: 4. DNA for the CDR3: TGTGCCAGCAGTTTATCTAGCGGGAGTATGAATGAGCAGTTCTTC. Amino acid sequence: CASSLSSGSMNEQFF.

V and J are TRBV10-3 and TRBJ1-5; 7 bases line up with TRBD1. Trimming removed 4 bases from V and 7 bases from J; junction bases left unmatched: 10. The CDR3 totals 15 residues. Per the germline V gene, CDR1 is ENHRY and CDR2 is SYGVKD. The CDR3 sequence: CAISGTDTGDQPQHF. DNA of the CDR3: TGTGCCATCAGTGGGACAGATACAGGGGACCAGCCCCAGCATTTT.

This clone was found once. V and J are TRBV12-3 or TRBV12-4 and TRBJ1-1; D gene uncertain. The CDR3 is made up of 13 amino acids. The germline V and J ends were trimmed by 4 bases and 1 base, with 7 bases remaining between them. Written as DNA, the CDR3 is TGTGCCAGCAGTTCAGTTACGAACACTGAAGCTTTCTTT. It codes for CASSSVTNTEAFF.

This chain connects TRBV9 to TRBJ1-6, with 9 nucleotides matching TRBD1. The V and J ends lost 0 bases and 7 bases, in that order; junction bases with no gene match: 2. The CDR3 is 15 amino acids. Germline values: CDR1 SGDLS, CDR2 YYNGEE. CDR3 sequence (DNA): TGTGCCAGCAGCGTAGGGGACAGGGAAAATTCACCCCTCCACTTT. Protein sequence: CASSVGDRENSPLHF.

J is TRBJ2-1 and V is TRBV11-3; 8 bases fit TRBD2. V lost 4 bases to trimming and J lost 13 bases; unmatched junction nucleotides: 6. Germline V gene sequence: CDR1 SGHNT, CDR2 YENEEA. The CDR3 consists of 12 residues. CDR3 DNA sequence: TGTGCCAGCAGCTATCAGCGGGAGTCCCAGTTCTTC. It translates to CASSYQRESQFF.

Remarks on this clone: At one end, the junction sequence differs from germline, possibly due to a read error. This rearrangement joins TRBV7-7 to TRBJ2-7; D might be TRBD2 (5 bases). Germline CDR1 SSHAT, CDR2 FNYEAQ (reference sequence). The CDR3 loop spans 13 amino acids. CDR3 amino acids: CASSIGLSYEQYF. The CDR3 DNA reads TGTGCTAGCAGCATCGGACTTTCCTACGAGCAGTACTTC.

The chain joins TRBV19 to TRBJ2-2; D call uncertain. Between the trimmed V and J ends, which lost 7 bases and 6 bases, there was a span of 9 bases. CDR1 is LNHDA, CDR2 SQIVND, per germline (reference sequence). This CDR3 has 12 residues. The DNA of the CDR3 is TGTGCCAGTACAAGTGAGGCCGGGGAGCTGTTTTTT. It codes for CASTSEAGELFF.

The chain recombines TRBV7-9 with TRBJ1-4; 7 bases map to TRBD1. J gave up 3 bases and V 5 bases, and 15 bases lay outside the gene matches. CDR1 is SEHNR, CDR2 FQNEAQ, per germline (reference sequence). This CDR3 spans 18 amino acids. The CDR3 region is CASSPLWDSRSANEKLFF. CDR3 nucleotide sequence: TGTGCCAGCAGCCCCCTGTGGGACAGTAGGTCGGCTAATGAAAAACTGTTTTTT.

V usage is TRBV5-1 and J usage is TRBJ2-7; tentatively, D is TRBD2 (6 bases). CDR3 length: 15 residues. Germline CDR1 reads SGHRS; CDR2 reads YFSETQ. Trimming pared 3 bases from V and 0 bases from J, leaving 13 bases between. Here the CDR3 reads CASSYTGTVSYEQYF. The CDR3 bases are TGCGCCAGCAGCTATACCGGGACTGTCTCCTACGAGCAGTACTTC.